This TCR beta chain was sequenced in a study of T-cell reconstitution after alpha-beta-depleted transplantation in children (dated by TCRdb to the mid-2010s). At the level of the whole study: The study quantitatively tracked T-cell immune reconstitution after TCRalphabeta/CD19-depleted allogeneic hematopoietic cell transplantation in children using TCR repertoire profiling. Overall results and qualifications from the work: Apparently early alphabetaT-cell count recovery about two months after transplant reportedly relied on only several hundred rapidly expanded clones derived from non-depleted graft cells. In some patients, high TCRbeta diversity at day 60 was attributed to recipient T cells and intrathymic progenitors that had survived conditioning. Over the following months the frequencies of hyperexpanded clones went down, and after one year T-cell counts and TCRbeta diversity were mostly credited to newly produced T cells.

Explained via the paper, the treatment or condition label denotes: allogeneic hematopoietic cell transplantation with graft depleted of TCRalphabeta T cells and CD19 B cells. Transplant recipients were children who received TCRalphabeta/CD19-depleted allogeneic hematopoietic cell grafts. The library was obtained by PCR. The reads were generated on an Illumina HiSeq 2500. Molecular barcoding was employed in the preparation of TCR libraries, with unique molecular identifiers being used to normalize TCRbeta repertoire quantification. The public reads were reanalyzed by TCRdb: fastp trimming at Q25, MiXCR alignment, in-frame beta chains only. Rows matching on CDR3 protein sequence are summarized as one entry with the most common DNA and genes. This sample is represented by hundreds of thousands of distinct CDR3 sequences; around 15% of them were singletons. The ten most abundant clones make up just under 30% of the sample.

Note on this clonotype: Its antigen remains undetermined. An end of the junction differs from the germline gene, which may be a read error.

Via the germline V gene, CDR1 is SGHDT and CDR2 YYEEEE. Counted from cysteine to phenylalanine, this CDR3 has 13 amino acids. Only CDR3 DNA is held: 39 bases, read in frame from base 1. This clonotype was obtained from a boy under two years old who had a stem cell transplant for Wiskott-Aldrich syndrome, so the T cells may come from the graft donor. Recombination connected TRBV5-6 to TRBJ2-4; perhaps TRBD1 is the D gene, with 5 bases matching. Sequenced here: PBMCs, mostly from graft donor cells, sampled 360 days after TCRalphabeta/CD19-depleted stem cell transplant. The sequence in DNA is TGTGCCAGCGGCTTAACCTATAGGGCAGGGTTGTACTTC. It encodes CASGLTYRAGLYF.